The 16 T cell receptor beta chains below were found in one sample sequenced in a study of cytomegalovirus exposure and HLA in healthy donors. PCR primers comprised 60 Vbeta and 13 Jbeta primers. The data were produced by immunoSEQ multiplex PCR, yet TCRdb's version contains in-frame clones alone and is incomplete. Of 150,000 to 200,000 clones in the sample, around 81% were seen once. Specimen: PBMCs. The receptors were gathered from a woman aged 25 to 39 in good health and CMV-seronegative.

This clone has more than one count but fewer than ten. V and J are TRBV18 and TRBJ1-5; 9 bases agree with TRBD1. The CDR3 sequence is 17 residues long. Germline lookup yields CDR1 KGHSH and CDR2 LQKENI. V was pared by 3 bases and J by 2 bases, with 8 bases of the junction left unmatched. The DNA for the CDR3 is TGTGCCAGCTCACCGGGACAGGGAGGTAGTGGCAATCAGCCCCAGCATTTT. Translated, it gives CASSPGQGGSGNQPQHF. Full variable domain (rest looked up from reference TRBV18 and TRBJ1-5): NAGVMQNPRHLVRRRGQEARLRCSPMKGHSHVYWYRQLPEEGLKFMVYLQKENIIDESGMPKERFSAEFPKEGPSILRIQQVVRGDSAAYFCASSPGQGGSGNQPQHFGDGTRLSIL.

The chain joins TRBV27 to TRBJ2-7; D possibly corresponds to TRBD1 (6 bases). The germline V gene has CDR1 MNHEY and CDR2 SMNVEV (reference sequence). V shed 4 bases and J shed 1 base, with 23 bases lying between them. The length of the CDR3 is 18 residues. The CDR3 region is CASSSRTAFQGWSYEQYF. CDR3 DNA: TGTGCCAGCAGTTCCCGGACCGCCTTTCAGGGGTGGTCCTACGAGCAGTACTTC.

The V gene is TRBV5-6, the J gene TRBJ2-1; D gene unclear. Per germline, CDR1 SGHDT and CDR2 YYEEEE. Trimming took 2 bases from V and 9 from J, leaving 9 bases between them. The CDR3 sequence is 12 residues long. CDR3 amino acids: CASSFVRGEQFF. As DNA, the CDR3 is TGTGCCAGCAGCTTCGTCAGAGGTGAGCAGTTCTTC. The full variable domain, its missing parts supplied by reference TRBV5-6 and TRBJ2-1, is DAGVTQSPTHLIKTRGQQVTLRCSPKSGHDTVSWYQQALGQGPQFIFQYYEEEERQRGNFPDRFSGHQFPNYSSELNVNALLLGDSALYLCASSFVRGEQFFGPGTRLTVL.

CDR3 coding DNA: TGTGCCAGCAGCGGGGGACAGGGGTTTGGAAACACCATATATTTT. This translates into CASSGGQGFGNTIYF. The chain is built from TRBV9 and TRBJ1-3; TRBD1 matches 10 bases. Germline lookup yields CDR1 SGDLS and CDR2 YYNGEE. V was pared by 3 bases and J by 3 bases, with 3 bases of the junction left unmatched. This CDR3 is built from 15 residues.

This chain uses TRBV4-1 with TRBJ2-2, with 9 bases lining up with TRBD1. The J segment lost 5 bases and the V segment lost 4 bases, leaving 5 bases of the junction unmatched. Germline V gives CDR1 MGHRA, CDR2 YSYEKL. The CDR3 loop spans 15 amino acids. CDR3 in amino acids: CASSPGTGNTGELFF. For the CDR3, the DNA is TGCGCCAGCAGCCCCGGGACAGGGAATACCGGGGAGCTGTTTTTT.

This chain links TRBV2 with TRBJ2-1; 9 nucleotides line up with TRBD2. With V trimmed by 6 bases and J by 4 bases, 4 bases remained unmatched. This CDR3 spans 14 amino acids. The germline gives CDR1 SNHLY, CDR2 FYNNEI. The CDR3 region has the DNA TGTGCCAGCAGCAGCGGGAGGACTTACAATGAGCAGTTCTTC. Translated: CASSSGRTYNEQFF.

V and J are TRBV9 and TRBJ1-3, with D perhaps TRBD1 (5 bases). The V end lost 3 bases, the J end lost 0 bases, and 13 bases lay between the germline ends. This CDR3 has 16 residues. Germline CDR1 is SGDLS and CDR2 is YYNGEE. CDR3 nucleotides: TGTGCCAGCAGCGGCCCACAGGAGATCTCTGGAAACACCATATATTTT. Amino acid sequence: CASSGPQEISGNTIYF. Based on the CDR3 plus reference TRBV9 and TRBJ1-3, the full variable domain is DSGVTQTPKHLITATGQRVTLRCSPRSGDLSVYWYQQSLDQGLQFLIQYYNGEERAKGNILERFSAQQFPDLHSELNLSSLELGDSALYFCASSGPQEISGNTIYFGEGSWLTVV.

The chain links TRBV6-5 to TRBJ2-7; 7 bases fit TRBD2. The CDR3 is 15 amino acids. The V gene's germline CDR1 is MNHEY and CDR2 SVGAGI. Trimming at V came to 0 bases and at J to 0 bases, leaving 2 bases not matched to a gene. Here the CDR3 reads CASSYSGGSSYEQYF. In nucleotides, the CDR3 is TGTGCCAGCAGTTACTCCGGGGGGAGCTCCTACGAGCAGTACTTC.

This chain connects TRBV6-5 to TRBJ1-3, with D maybe TRBD1 (6 bases). The CDR3 length is 15 residues. V lost 6 bases to trimming and J lost 4 bases, with 16 bases between them. Germline assignment: CDR1 MNHEY and CDR2 SVGAGI. This CDR3 reads CASRRGSSEGNTIYF. The CDR3 coding sequence is TGTGCCAGCAGGAGGGGGAGCTCGGAGGGAAACACCATATATTTT.

This clone was picked up one time. The genes are TRBV5-1 and TRBJ2-2, with a weak D call TRBD1 (6 bases). Germline CDR1 SGHRS, CDR2 YFSETQ. The CDR3 contains 16 residues. V was pared by 6 bases and J by 0 bases, with 15 bases between. The CDR3 DNA follows: TGCGCCAGCACCAGGGGATCGCAAGCGAACACCGGGGAGCTGTTTTTT. It is translated as CASTRGSQANTGELFF.

V usage is TRBV2 and J usage is TRBJ2-7; 15 bases line up with TRBD2. Trimming at V came to 10 bases and at J to 6 bases, leaving 4 bases not matched to a gene. The CDR3 consists of 13 residues. The germline V gene has CDR1 SNHLY and CDR2 FYNNEI. CDR3 in DNA: TGTGCCACCACGGGACTAGCGGGAGGCGAGCAGTACTTC. Its translation: CATTGLAGGEQYF.

The CDR3 loop reads CASSPEDSLTGNTIYF. As DNA, the CDR3 is TGTGCCAGCTCACCTGAGGACTCCCTAACAGGAAACACCATATATTTT. The J gene is TRBJ1-3, the V gene TRBV18; no firm D call. Germline V lookup: CDR1 KGHSH, CDR2 LQKENI. CDR3 size: 16 residues. The ends were cut back, 3 bases at V and 4 bases at J, with 16 bases in the middle.

This clone has just a few counts. This chain connects TRBV11-2 to TRBJ1-3, with 9 bases fitting TRBD1. Trimming cost V 3 bases and J 2 bases; bases outside gene matches: 14. The CDR3 consists of 19 residues. Germline V lookup: CDR1 SGHAT, CDR2 FQNNGV. The CDR3 protein is CASSFREKTGGQPGNTIYF. DNA of the CDR3: TGTGCCAGCAGCTTCCGTGAAAAAACAGGGGGCCAGCCTGGAAACACCATATATTTT.

CDR3 coding DNA: TGTGCCAGCAGCTTAGAAATTAGGGGACAAGAGACCCAGTACTTC. It encodes CASSLEIRGQETQYF. The chain uses TRBV7-9 and TRBJ2-5, with D maybe TRBD1 (5 bases). Trimming cost V 1 base and J 2 bases, with 11 bases left between them. CDR1 and CDR2 (germline): SEHNR, FQNEAQ (reference sequence). The CDR3 is 15 amino acids.

This clone was counted only a few times. The chain joins TRBV4-3 to TRBJ1-4, with D possibly matching TRBD1 (6 bases). The V end was cut by 2 bases, the J end by 6 bases, with 10 bases between. Germline CDR1 is LGHNA and CDR2 is YSLEER. The CDR3 has 14 residues. The DNA of the CDR3 is TGCGCCAGCAGCCAACAGGGGTTGGATGAAAAACTGTTTTTT. Translating gives CASSQQGLDEKLFF.

CDR3 region: CASSLGQAYGYTF. The CDR3 DNA reads as TGTGCCAGCAGTTTAGGGCAGGCATATGGCTACACCTTC. The rearrangement joins TRBV28 to TRBJ1-2, with unresolved D. CDR3 length equals 13 residues. CDR1 and CDR2 (germline): MDHEN, SYDVKM. The ends were cut back, 2 bases at V and 5 bases at J, with 9 bases in the middle.